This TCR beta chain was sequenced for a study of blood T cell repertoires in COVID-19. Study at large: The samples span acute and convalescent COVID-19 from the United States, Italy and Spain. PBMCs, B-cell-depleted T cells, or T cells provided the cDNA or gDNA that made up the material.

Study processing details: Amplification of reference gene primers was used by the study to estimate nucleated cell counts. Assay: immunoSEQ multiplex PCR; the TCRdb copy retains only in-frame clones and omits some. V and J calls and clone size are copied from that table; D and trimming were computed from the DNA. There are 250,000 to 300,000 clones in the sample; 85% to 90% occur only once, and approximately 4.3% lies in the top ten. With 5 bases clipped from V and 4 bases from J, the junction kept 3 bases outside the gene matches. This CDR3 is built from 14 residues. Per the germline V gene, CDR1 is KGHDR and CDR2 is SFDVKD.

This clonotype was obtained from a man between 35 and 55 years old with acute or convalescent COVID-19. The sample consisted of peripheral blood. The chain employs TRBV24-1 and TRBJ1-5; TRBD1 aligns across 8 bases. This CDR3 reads CATSGTGRNQPQHF. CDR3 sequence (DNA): TGTGCCACCAGTGGGACAGGGAGGAATCAGCCCCAGCATTTT.